This TCR beta chain was identified during a study of chemoradiotherapy in HPV16-positive cancers. A note on this clone: The target antigen is unknown.

Germline V CDR1 and CDR2: MNHEY, SMNVEV (reference sequence). V lost 5 bases and J 4 bases, leaving 20 bases between the germline ends. This CDR3 comprises 16 residues. The data were produced by immunoSEQ multiplex PCR, yet TCRdb's version contains in-frame clones alone and is incomplete. The data hold fewer than 15,000 clones, with just over 85% observed a single time. Study conclusions and caveats: HPV-specific T cells were functionally defined from only a couple of HPV16-positive patients. In HPV16-positive patients, HPV-responsive T-cell expansion tracked better recurrence-free survival. Candidate HPV-specific clones and E7-related TCR motifs grew in tumor during treatment.

The TCR comes from a human donor with HPV-associated anogenital cancer. Sequencing used blood, obtained from a patient who underwent chemoradiotherapy. The genes are TRBV27 and TRBJ1-1; no clear D gene. The CDR3: CASSPRPYGVGTEAFF. CDR3 nucleotides: TGTGCCAGCAGTCCCCGACCGTACGGGGTCGGCACTGAAGCTTTCTTT.